Sequencing of this TCR beta chain was carried out in a study of a mutant IDH1 vaccine in newly diagnosed glioma. Across the study: There were approximately 62% males and around 38% females among treated patients, whose mean age was approximately 40 years. Previous treatment comprised radiotherapy, temozolomide, or both, mostly both.

Time point in this sample: week 47, end of study. The content of each vaccine dose was 300 ug of mutant IDH1 20-mer peptide, and topical imiquimod accompanied it. Generated by immunoSEQ multiplex PCR, the TCRdb table keeps only in-frame clones and is missing some. The repertoire includes approximately 50,000 clones, roughly four fifths of them detected once, and approximately 3.5% sits in the top ten. The length of the CDR3 is 14 residues. Trimming stripped 0 bases from V and 5 bases from J, with 9 bases between. The germline CDR1 and CDR2 sequences are SGHKS and YYEKEE (reference sequence). With regard to this clone: Its antigen is still unknown.

The chain is built from TRBV5-5 and TRBJ1-5; no definite D call. This clonotype was sampled from a woman aged 45 to 65 with glioma. Sequencing was performed on PBMCs, taken from a glioma patient whose treatment included an IDH1 peptide vaccine. CDR3: CASSLARSDQPQHF. In nucleotides, the CDR3 is TGTGCCAGCAGCTTGGCAAGAAGCGATCAGCCCCAGCATTTT.